A selection of T cell receptor beta chains follows, all from one sample in a study of graft-versus-host responses after intestinal transplantation. The antigens of these receptors remain unknown. Profiling relied on immunoSEQ multiplex PCR, and the TCRdb table lists in-frame clones only, not all of them. The data hold tens of thousands of clones, with 92% observed a single time. The starting material was unstimulated CD4+ T cells sorted from spleen or lymph node cells, obtained before intestinal transplant. The receptors were sampled from a human donor who received an intestinal transplant. CDR3s leave out the opening cysteine and the closing phenylalanine or tryptophan. The listing skips clone size in some rows; elsewhere it reads once, few, many or a size class.

V gene	clone size	J gene	CDR3 protein
TRBV2	NA	TRBJ2-7	ASSEWPGPYEQY
TRBV11-3	NA	TRBJ2-3	ASSLKDRRADTQY
TRBV9	NA	TRBJ2-7	ASSAQGVGEQY
TRBV6-1	NA	TRBJ2-5	ASSIPRGREETQY
TRBV12-5	NA	TRBJ1-1	ASGLAWGPQGRIEAF
TRBV6-1	NA	TRBJ2-7	ASTHNYEQY
TRBV9	NA	TRBJ2-2	ASSVGSRGTGELF
TRBV29-1	NA	TRBJ2-5	SVEKDRQETQY
TRBV7-9	NA	TRBJ2-3	ASSIRTSGISTDTQY
TRBV5-1	once	TRBJ1-1	ASSLAPVIGTEAF
TRBV28	once	TRBJ1-4	ASSSVADNEKLF
TRBV7-6	NA	TRBJ2-2	ASSPRDSRGTGELF
TRBV5-1	once	NA	ASSRARGLSEQY
TRBV19	NA	TRBJ1-1	ASSIGYRENTEAF
TRBV5-1	once	TRBJ2-1	ASSLGSGPTYNEQF
TRBV19	NA	TRBJ1-6	ASSGDSRANSPLH
TRBV7-2	NA	TRBJ2-1	ASSLLAGGGSSYNEQF
TRBV6-9	NA	TRBJ1-5	ASSVKGGQPQH
TRBV11-3	NA	TRBJ2-7	ASSLVRGGEQY
TRBV2	NA	TRBJ2-7	ASSFWLAGLPFYEQY
TRBV10-3	NA	TRBJ1-2	AISAGTQFYGYT
TRBV2	NA	TRBJ1-3	ASSSGSGNTIY
TRBV18	NA	TRBJ2-7	ASSPGTSGRSRYEQY
TRBV5-8	NA	TRBJ1-6	ASSSFQGWGNSPLH